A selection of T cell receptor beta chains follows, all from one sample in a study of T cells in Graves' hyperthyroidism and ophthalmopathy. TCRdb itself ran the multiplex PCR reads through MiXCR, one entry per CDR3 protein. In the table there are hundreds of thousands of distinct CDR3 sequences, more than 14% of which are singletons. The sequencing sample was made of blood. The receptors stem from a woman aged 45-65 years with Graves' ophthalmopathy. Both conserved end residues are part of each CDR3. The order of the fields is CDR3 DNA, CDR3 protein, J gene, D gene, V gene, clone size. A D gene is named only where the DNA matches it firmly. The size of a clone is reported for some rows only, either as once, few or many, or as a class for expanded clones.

CDR3nt: TGCAGTGCTAGGGCACCTGGACAGGGTGAGGGCTACACCTTC; CDR3aa: CSARAPGQGEGYTF; j_gene: TRBJ1-2; d_gene: TRBD1; v_gene: TRBV20-1; abundance: many
CDR3nt: TGTGCCAGCAGCGGAAACAGGAGCTCCTACAATGAGCAGTTCTTC; CDR3aa: CASSGNRSSYNEQFF; j_gene: TRBJ2-1; d_gene: NA; v_gene: TRBV11-2; abundance: many
CDR3nt: TGTGCCAGCAGCTTATACGTGGGAGAAGACACAGATACGCAGTATTTT; CDR3aa: CASSLYVGEDTDTQYF; j_gene: TRBJ2-3; d_gene: NA; v_gene: TRBV7-8; abundance: many
CDR3nt: TGTGCCAGCAGCCAGACTAGCGGTCAAGAGACCCAGTACTTC; CDR3aa: CASSQTSGQETQYF; j_gene: TRBJ2-5; d_gene: TRBD2; v_gene: TRBV3-1; abundance: many
CDR3nt: TGCAGTGCTAGAGATACGGGACGGGGGGCTTCTGGGGCCAACGTCCTGACTTTC; CDR3aa: CSARDTGRGASGANVLTF; j_gene: TRBJ2-6; d_gene: NA; v_gene: TRBV20-1; abundance: NA
CDR3nt: TGCAGTGCTAGAGTTGCCAGGGGGCTTTTCACTGAAGCTTTCTTT; CDR3aa: CSARVARGLFTEAFF; j_gene: TRBJ1-1; d_gene: TRBD1; v_gene: TRBV20-1; abundance: many
CDR3nt: TGTGCCAGCAGCTTATCAGGGGGCTCCAACTATGGCTACACCTTC; CDR3aa: CASSLSGGSNYGYTF; j_gene: TRBJ1-2; d_gene: TRBD1; v_gene: TRBV7-9; abundance: many
CDR3nt: TGCAGTGCTACGGAACACGGGGGTGGCACTGAAGCTTTCTTT; CDR3aa: CSATEHGGGTEAFF; j_gene: TRBJ1-1; d_gene: NA; v_gene: TRBV20-1; abundance: NA
CDR3nt: TGTGCCAGCACCACAGCGGCTGGAAACTATGGCTACACCTTC; CDR3aa: CASTTAAGNYGYTF; j_gene: TRBJ1-2; d_gene: NA; v_gene: TRBV28; abundance: NA
CDR3nt: TGTGCCAGCAGCTCGCGACAGGGCATCAGCTACGAGCAGTACTTC; CDR3aa: CASSSRQGISYEQYF; j_gene: TRBJ2-7; d_gene: TRBD1; v_gene: TRBV7-2; abundance: many
CDR3nt: TGTGCCAGCAGCCCCCATTCCCAGCGTCGACATGAGCAGTTCTTC; CDR3aa: CASSPHSQRRHEQFF; j_gene: TRBJ2-1; d_gene: NA; v_gene: TRBV6-2/TRBV6-3; abundance: few
CDR3nt: TGTGCCTTGGACCGGAGGGGCACTGAAGCTTTCTTT; CDR3aa: CALDRRGTEAFF; j_gene: TRBJ1-1; d_gene: NA; v_gene: TRBV30; abundance: many
CDR3nt: TGTGCCAGCAGTCTCAGACCAGGGGGAGATACGCAGTATTTT; CDR3aa: CASSLRPGGDTQYF; j_gene: TRBJ2-3; d_gene: TRBD1; v_gene: TRBV12-3/TRBV12-4; abundance: NA
CDR3nt: TGTGCCAGCAGTTTAGGATTCGGACGGACGAGGGTTTACGAGCAGTACTTC; CDR3aa: CASSLGFGRTRVYEQYF; j_gene: TRBJ2-7; d_gene: NA; v_gene: TRBV12-3/TRBV12-4; abundance: many
CDR3nt: TGTGCCAGCAGGCAGGGTGGGAGCCCTCTCTACGAGCAGTACTTC; CDR3aa: CASRQGGSPLYEQYF; j_gene: TRBJ2-7; d_gene: NA; v_gene: TRBV27; abundance: few
CDR3nt: TGTGCCAGCAGCTTCGGGCTTAGCACAGATACGCAGTATTTT; CDR3aa: CASSFGLSTDTQYF; j_gene: TRBJ2-3; d_gene: NA; v_gene: TRBV11-1; abundance: many
CDR3nt: TGTGCCAGCAGTTTCCCCGGGACAGGGATCGGGGAGCTGTTTTTT; CDR3aa: CASSFPGTGIGELFF; j_gene: TRBJ2-2; d_gene: TRBD1; v_gene: TRBV28; abundance: NA
CDR3nt: TGTGCCAGCTCACCCCTCCCCCGGACAGAGTACAATGAGCAGTTCTTC; CDR3aa: CASSPLPRTEYNEQFF; j_gene: TRBJ2-1; d_gene: NA; v_gene: TRBV18; abundance: many
CDR3nt: TGTGCTACTGGGGCCGACTCAAACATTCAGTACTTC; CDR3aa: CATGADSNIQYF; j_gene: TRBJ2-4; d_gene: NA; v_gene: TRBV30; abundance: NA
CDR3nt: TGTGCCACCAGTGATTTAGAGGGACAGGGGGCGCCGAGCTCCTACGAGCAGTACTTC; CDR3aa: CATSDLEGQGAPSSYEQYF; j_gene: TRBJ2-7; d_gene: TRBD1; v_gene: TRBV24-1; abundance: many
CDR3nt: TGCGCCAGCAGCTTGTTTGGTGGGTCTAGCGGGAACACCGGGGAGCTGTTTTTT; CDR3aa: CASSLFGGSSGNTGELFF; j_gene: TRBJ2-2; d_gene: TRBD2; v_gene: TRBV5-1; abundance: many
CDR3nt: TGTGCCAGCTCACTTAAGGGGACTTTCCAAGAGACCCAGTACTTC; CDR3aa: CASSLKGTFQETQYF; j_gene: TRBJ2-5; d_gene: NA; v_gene: TRBV18; abundance: NA